This T cell receptor beta chain comes out of a study of T-cell reconstitution after alpha-beta-depleted transplantation in children. Findings and limits, study-wide: Expanded graft clones, several hundred of them, were reportedly the source of alpha-beta T cells about two months after transplant.

V was clipped by 4 bases and J by 4 bases, with 12 bases between them. The CDR3 sequence is 14 residues long. From germline, CDR1 is MNHEY and CDR2 SVGAGI. A TCRbeta library incorporating unique molecular identifiers was prepared. Via MiXCR, TCRdb re-called the PCR reads, giving one row per CDR3 protein. The repertoire consists of about 500,000 distinct CDR3 sequences, with about an eighth occurring once and the leading ten covering approximately 15%. To note about this clonotype: What it binds is not known.

The sequence came from a female patient aged 2-10 years who had a stem cell transplant for aplastic anemia, so the T cells may come from the graft donor. The J gene is TRBJ2-3, the V gene TRBV6-5, with D possibly matching TRBD2 (5 bases). The specimen was PBMCs, mostly from graft donor cells, collected 180 days after TCRalphabeta/CD19-depleted stem cell transplant. The CDR3 reads CASSFEGEADTQYF. The DNA for the CDR3 is TGTGCCAGCAGTTTCGAGGGAGAAGCAGATACGCAGTATTTT.